The next 3 T cell receptor beta chains were all read from a single sample in a study of radiotherapy plus CTLA-4 blockade in lung cancer (dated by TCRdb to 2017 to 2018). The library was obtained by the immunoSEQ multiplex PCR assay. In TCRdb, the immuneACCESS table is reduced to in-frame sequences with V and J assigned. These tables do not hold every clone; where another copy was compared, an unresolved V gene accounts for under half, and the others remain unexplained. This sample lists 60,000 to 85,000 clones; around 87% were detected once. The top ten clonotypes cover 0.87% of the sample. The specimen comprised peripheral blood, sampled from a patient treated with radiotherapy plus ipilimumab. Source of these receptors: a human donor with non-small cell lung cancer who had stable disease on radiotherapy plus ipilimumab.

This clone has just one count. The rearrangement links TRBV19 to TRBJ2-7; D tentatively fits TRBD1 or TRBD2 (5 bases each). Germline CDR1 LNHDA, CDR2 SQIVND (reference sequence). V shed 5 bases and J shed 0 bases, with 11 bases lying between them. This CDR3 has 14 residues. CDR3 nucleotide sequence: TGTGCCAGTAGTCCCGCAGGGAGCTCCTACGAGCAGTACTTC. Translation gives CASSPAGSSYEQYF.

V is TRBV19 and J is TRBJ2-7; no clear D gene. Trimming stripped 3 bases from V and 5 bases from J, with 11 bases between. CDR1 and CDR2 from the germline V gene are LNHDA and SQIVND (reference sequence). CDR3 length: 13 residues. CDR3 residues: CASSIWGKNEQYF. The CDR3 DNA sequence: TGTGCCAGTAGTATTTGGGGAAAGAACGAGCAGTACTTC.

This clone has only one observation. This chain joins TRBV6-4 and TRBJ1-2; a possible D gene is TRBD1 (6 bases). The V end lost 4 bases, the J end lost 0 bases, and 12 bases lay between the germline ends. The CDR3 is 15 residues long. Germline V gene data show CDR1 as MRHNA and CDR2 as SNTAGT. DNA for the CDR3: TGTGCCAGCAGTGTGTCTTACAGGGCTAACTATGGCTACACCTTC. Its protein product is CASSVSYRANYGYTF.